Here is one TCR beta chain with its context. The antigen is undetermined. These data belong to a study of CD8+ T cells in alopecia areata. Across the whole study: Tofacitinib was taken orally by treated patients, and the dose was 5 to 10 mg twice daily.

Regarding treatment: oral pan-JAK inhibitor, 5-10 mg twice daily. Investigators sorted PBMCs to obtain both CD4+ and CD8+ T cells. Extraction of RNA preceded its reverse transcription into cDNA, which served as the sequencing template. Measured with immunoSEQ multiplex PCR; TCRdb has only the in-frame clones, and not every one. The sample records about 76,000 clones, 25% to 30% being singletons. General study findings and limits: The study found that many expanded lesional clones persisted in scalp and blood during tofacitinib.

This TCR derives from a human donor with alopecia areata. Sequenced material: CD8+ T cells sorted from blood, taken at week 4, from a patient treated with tofacitinib.

CDR3 protein: CSVEPDRGYEQYF. The CDR3 nucleotides read TGCAGCGTTGAACCGGACAGGGGTTACGAGCAGTACTTC. J is TRBJ2-7 and V is TRBV29-1; the match to TRBD1 covers 9 bases. V lost 2 bases, J lost 4 bases, and 3 bases stayed unmatched. CDR1 SQVTM and CDR2 ANQGSEA come from the germline V gene. This CDR3 comprises 13 residues.